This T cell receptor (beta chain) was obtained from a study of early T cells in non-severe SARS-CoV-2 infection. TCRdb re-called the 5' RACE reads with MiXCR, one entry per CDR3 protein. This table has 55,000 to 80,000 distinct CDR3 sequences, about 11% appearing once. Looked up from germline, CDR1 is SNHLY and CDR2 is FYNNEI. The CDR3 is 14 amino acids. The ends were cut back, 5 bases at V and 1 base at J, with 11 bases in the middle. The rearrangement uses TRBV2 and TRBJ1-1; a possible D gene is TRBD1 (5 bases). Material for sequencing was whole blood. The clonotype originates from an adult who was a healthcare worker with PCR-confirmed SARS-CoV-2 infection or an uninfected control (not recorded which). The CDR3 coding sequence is TGTGCCAGCAGTCCACCGGGACGGAACACTGAAGCTTTCTTT. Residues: CASSPPGRNTEAFF.